This record looks at one T cell receptor (beta chain) sequence and its context. Its antigen is undetermined. Assay: immunoSEQ multiplex PCR; the TCRdb copy retains only in-frame clones and omits some. The data show more than 2 million clones, about 95% seen once. The sample originates from a study of shared clonotypes between healthy human individuals. Study conclusions and caveats: With four donors compared, roughly 5% of naive CD4 clonotypes were shared. Richness estimates generally favored naive over memory subsets. Clonotypes shared by all four donors outscored non-shared clonotypes in generation probability.

Germline V gene data show CDR1 as SNHLY and CDR2 as FYNNEI. J lost 6 bases, V lost 5 bases, and 8 bases had no gene match. The CDR3 runs 15 residues. CD45RO-negative cells were positively selected for CCR7, leaving out terminally differentiated effector memory CD45RA+ cells. The sequence came from a man between 18 and 35 years old in good health. The material sequenced was naive CD8+ T cells sorted from blood. This sequence joins TRBV2 and TRBJ2-1; 9 bases align to TRBD2. CDR3 nucleotides: TGTGCCAGCAGTCTCCGAGCGGGGGGACCCAATGAGCAGTTCTTC. Translation gives CASSLRAGGPNEQFF.